This TCR beta chain appears in the sequencing data of a study of blood T cell repertoires in COVID-19. Overall study context: Donors in the United States, Italy and Spain gave samples during acute or convalescent COVID-19. PBMCs, B-cell-depleted T cells, or T cells were the source of the cDNA or gDNA that made up the material.

Germline CDR1 reads KGHSH; CDR2 reads LQKENI. The CDR3 spans 15 residues. The V end lost 2 bases, the J end lost 2 bases, and 10 bases lay between the germline ends. The assay was immunoSEQ multiplex PCR, and TCRdb's table has in-frame clones only and misses some. The table records 250,000 to 350,000 clones, around 90% of them present only once. Allocation to cohorts depended on clinical history reported by the participants. The receptor was isolated from a woman aged 40 to 50 who had recovered from COVID-19. The sequenced sample consisted of PBMCs or T cells enriched from blood (not recorded which). The gene calls are TRBV18 and TRBJ1-3; no firm D call. The CDR3 DNA follows: TGTGCCAGCTCACCAGGTCTAGGTGCTGGAAACACCATATATTTT. It specifies CASSPGLGAGNTIYF.